This entry describes one T cell receptor beta chain. Its target is unknown. Clones were sequenced by immunoSEQ multiplex PCR, and TCRdb holds only the in-frame ones, with some missing. The repertoire holds 60,000 to 70,000 clones, with around 89% as singletons. The sample originates from a study of cytomegalovirus exposure and HLA in healthy donors. Study in general: The roughly 110 validation repertoires used the same platform as the roughly 620 first-cohort repertoires, a later analysis reported. Broader study findings: A list of 164 TCR beta chains associated with cytomegalovirus was given.

This CDR3 has 13 amino acids. V gave up 4 bases and J gave up 5 bases, with 10 bases separating them. Germline loops: CDR1 MNHEY, CDR2 SMNVEV (reference sequence). The receptor comes from a woman aged 18-29 years in good health and CMV-seronegative. The sample taken for sequencing was PBMCs. The chain carries TRBV27 and TRBJ2-3; D remains ambiguous. The CDR3 loop reads CASSSGPGDTQYF. In DNA form, the CDR3 reads TGTGCCAGCAGTTCGGGTCCGGGAGATACGCAGTATTTT.